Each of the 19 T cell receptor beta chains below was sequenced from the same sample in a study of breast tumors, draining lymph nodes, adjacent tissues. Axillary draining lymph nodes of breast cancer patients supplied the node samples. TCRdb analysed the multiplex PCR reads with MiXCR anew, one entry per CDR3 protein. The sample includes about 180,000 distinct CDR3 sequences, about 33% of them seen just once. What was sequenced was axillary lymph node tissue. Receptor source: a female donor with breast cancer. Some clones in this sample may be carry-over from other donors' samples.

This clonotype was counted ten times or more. Written as DNA, the CDR3 is TGTGCCTGGAGTGTAGGGGCAGGGCGCACTTATGGCTACACCTTC. This codes for CAWSVGAGRTYGYTF. This chain connects TRBV30 to TRBJ1-2; a weak D match, TRBD1 (5 bases). The CDR3 has 15 amino acids. Trimming removed 0 bases at V and 5 bases at J, with 16 bases between. CDR1 GTSNPN and CDR2 SVGIG come from the germline V gene (reference sequence).

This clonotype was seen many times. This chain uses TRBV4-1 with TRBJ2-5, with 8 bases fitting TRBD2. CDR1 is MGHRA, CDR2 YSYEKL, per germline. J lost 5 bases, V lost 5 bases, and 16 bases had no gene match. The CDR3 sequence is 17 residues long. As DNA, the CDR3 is TGCGCCAGCAGCGCCGGACACTCAGCGGGAGTAGGGGAGACCCAGTACTTC. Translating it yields CASSAGHSAGVGETQYF.

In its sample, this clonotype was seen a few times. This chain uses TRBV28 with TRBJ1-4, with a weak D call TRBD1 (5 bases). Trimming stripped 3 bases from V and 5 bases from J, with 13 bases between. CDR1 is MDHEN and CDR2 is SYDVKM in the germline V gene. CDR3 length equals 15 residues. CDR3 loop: CASSFPGGRNEKLFF. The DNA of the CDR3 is TGTGCCAGCAGTTTTCCCGGGGGGAGAAATGAAAAACTGTTTTTT.

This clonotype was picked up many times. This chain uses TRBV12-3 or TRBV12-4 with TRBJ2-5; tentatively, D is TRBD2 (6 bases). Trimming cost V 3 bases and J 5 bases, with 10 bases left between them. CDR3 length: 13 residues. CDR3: CASSLPEGETQYF. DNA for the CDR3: TGTGCCAGCAGTTTGCCGGAGGGCGAGACCCAGTACTTC.

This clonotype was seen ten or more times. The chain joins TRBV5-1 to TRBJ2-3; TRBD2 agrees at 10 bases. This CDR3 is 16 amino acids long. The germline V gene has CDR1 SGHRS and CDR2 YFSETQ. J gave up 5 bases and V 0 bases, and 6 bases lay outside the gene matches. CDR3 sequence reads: CASSLGLAGAGDTQYF. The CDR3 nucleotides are TGCGCCAGCAGCTTGGGGCTAGCGGGGGCGGGAGATACGCAGTATTTT.

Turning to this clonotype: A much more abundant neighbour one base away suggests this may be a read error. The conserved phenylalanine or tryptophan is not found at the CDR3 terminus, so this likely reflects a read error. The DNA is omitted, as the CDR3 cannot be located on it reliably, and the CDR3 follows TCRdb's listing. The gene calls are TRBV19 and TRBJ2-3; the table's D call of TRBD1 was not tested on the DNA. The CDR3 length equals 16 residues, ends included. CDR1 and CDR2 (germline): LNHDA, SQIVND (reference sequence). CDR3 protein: CASSPRGDNSYNEQFS.

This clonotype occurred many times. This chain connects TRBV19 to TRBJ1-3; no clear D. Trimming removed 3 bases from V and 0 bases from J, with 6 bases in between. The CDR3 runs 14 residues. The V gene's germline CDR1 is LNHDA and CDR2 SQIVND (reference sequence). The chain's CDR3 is CASSIGLSGNTIYF. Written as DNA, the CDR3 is TGTGCCAGTAGTATCGGCCTCTCTGGAAACACCATATATTTT. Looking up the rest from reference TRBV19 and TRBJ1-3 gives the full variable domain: DGGITQSPKYLFRKEGQNVTLSCEQNLNHDAMYWYRQDPGQGLRLIYYSQIVNDFQKGDIAEGYSVSREKKESFPLTVTSAQKNPTAFYLCASSIGLSGNTIYFGEGSWLTVV.

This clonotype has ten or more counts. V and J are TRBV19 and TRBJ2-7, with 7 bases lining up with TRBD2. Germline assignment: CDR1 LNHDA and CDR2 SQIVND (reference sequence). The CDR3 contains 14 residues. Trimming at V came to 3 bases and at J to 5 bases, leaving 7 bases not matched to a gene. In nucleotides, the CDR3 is TGTGCCAGTAGTATCGTGGGAGGGCCAGACGAGCAGTACTTC. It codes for CASSIVGGPDEQYF.

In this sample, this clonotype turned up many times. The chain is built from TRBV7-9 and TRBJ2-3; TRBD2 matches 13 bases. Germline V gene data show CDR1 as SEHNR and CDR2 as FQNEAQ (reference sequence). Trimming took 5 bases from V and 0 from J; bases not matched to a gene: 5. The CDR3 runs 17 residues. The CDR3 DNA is TGTGCCAGCAGCAGGACTAGCGGGGGCACTAGCACAGATACGCAGTATTTT. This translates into CASSRTSGGTSTDTQYF.

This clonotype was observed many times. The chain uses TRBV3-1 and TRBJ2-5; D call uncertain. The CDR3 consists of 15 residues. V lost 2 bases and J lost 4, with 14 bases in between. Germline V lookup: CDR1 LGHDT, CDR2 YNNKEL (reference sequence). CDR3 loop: CASSQRYSHRETQYF. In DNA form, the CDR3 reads TGTGCCAGCAGCCAAAGATATAGCCACCGAGAGACCCAGTACTTC.

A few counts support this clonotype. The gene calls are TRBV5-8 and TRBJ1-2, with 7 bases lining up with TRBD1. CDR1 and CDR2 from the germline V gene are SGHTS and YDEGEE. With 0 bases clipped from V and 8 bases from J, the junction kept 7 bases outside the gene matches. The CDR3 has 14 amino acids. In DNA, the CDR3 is TGTGCCAGCAGCTTGGAGGGGGCACTCAAGGGCTACACCTTC. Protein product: CASSLEGALKGYTF.

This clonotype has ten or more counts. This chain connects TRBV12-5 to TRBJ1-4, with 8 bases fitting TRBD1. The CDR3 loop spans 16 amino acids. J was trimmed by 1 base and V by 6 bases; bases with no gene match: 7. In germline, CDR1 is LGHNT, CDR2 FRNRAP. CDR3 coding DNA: TGTGCTAGTGGACCCGGGACAGGAGGAACTAATGAAAAACTGTTTTTT. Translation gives CASGPGTGGTNEKLFF.

The chain's CDR3 is CASSPGTLNRKHF. CDR3 nucleotide sequence: TGTGCCAGCAGTCCGGGGACACTGAACAGAAAACATTTT. The chain employs TRBV6-5 and TRBJ1-5, with a weak D call TRBD1 (6 bases). The CDR3 has 13 amino acids. Germline values: CDR1 MNHEY, CDR2 SVGAGI. Trimming shortened V by 5 bases and J by 16 bases, and 21 bases separated the two germline ends.

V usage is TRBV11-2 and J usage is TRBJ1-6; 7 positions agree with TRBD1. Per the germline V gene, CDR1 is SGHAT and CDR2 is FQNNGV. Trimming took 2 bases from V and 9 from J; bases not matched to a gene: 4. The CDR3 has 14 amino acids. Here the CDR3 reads CASSLLGTASPLHF. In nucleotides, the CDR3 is TGTGCCAGCAGCTTACTGGGGACAGCTTCACCCCTCCACTTT.

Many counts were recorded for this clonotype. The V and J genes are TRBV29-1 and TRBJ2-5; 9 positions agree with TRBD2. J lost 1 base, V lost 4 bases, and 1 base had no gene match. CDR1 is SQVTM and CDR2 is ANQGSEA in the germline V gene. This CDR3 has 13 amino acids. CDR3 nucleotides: TGCAGCGTTGGGCGGGGGGGCCAAGAGACCCAGTACTTC. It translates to CSVGRGGQETQYF.

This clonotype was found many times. The CDR3 nucleotides read TGTGCCAGTAATACGGGACAGGACTACACCGGGGAGCTGTTTTTT. It translates to CASNTGQDYTGELFF. V gene TRBV19 combines with J gene TRBJ2-2, with 8 bases identical to TRBD1. Trimming took 7 bases from V and 3 from J; bases not matched to a gene: 7. This CDR3 is 15 amino acids long. The germline V gene encodes CDR1 LNHDA and CDR2 SQIVND (reference sequence).

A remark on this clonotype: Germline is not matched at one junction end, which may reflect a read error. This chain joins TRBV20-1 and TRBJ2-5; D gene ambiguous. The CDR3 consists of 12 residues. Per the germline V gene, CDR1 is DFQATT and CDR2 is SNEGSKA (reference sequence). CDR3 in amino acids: CSAGVQSQAHYF. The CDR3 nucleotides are TGCAGTGCTGGAGTCCAATCCCAGGCCCACTACTTC.

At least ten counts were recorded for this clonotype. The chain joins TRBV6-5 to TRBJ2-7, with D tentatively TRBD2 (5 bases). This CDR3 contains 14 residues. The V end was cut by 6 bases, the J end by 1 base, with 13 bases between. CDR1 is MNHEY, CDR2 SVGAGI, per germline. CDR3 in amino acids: CASREDGGSYEQYF. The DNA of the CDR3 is TGTGCCAGCAGAGAGGACGGCGGGTCCTACGAGCAGTACTTC.

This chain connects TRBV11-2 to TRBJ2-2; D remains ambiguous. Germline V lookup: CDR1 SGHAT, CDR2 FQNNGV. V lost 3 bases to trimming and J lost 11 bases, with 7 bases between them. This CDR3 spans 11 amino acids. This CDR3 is CASSLDGELFF. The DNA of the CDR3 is TGTGCCAGCAGCTTGGACGGCGAGCTGTTTTTT. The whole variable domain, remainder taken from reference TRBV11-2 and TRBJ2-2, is EAGVAQSPRYKIIEKRQSVAFWCNPISGHATLYWYQQILGQGPKLLIQFQNNGVVDDSQLPKDRFSAERLKGVDSTLKIQPAKLEDSAVYLCASSLDGELFFGEGSRLTVL.